Below, 20 T cell receptor beta chains from the same sample are listed, as sequenced in a study of T-cell memory formation after mild COVID-19. TCRdb reprocessed the 5' RACE reads via MiXCR and lists one record per CDR3 protein. The sample has over 450,000 distinct CDR3 sequences, over 20% seen once. The sample taken for sequencing was PBMCs or a T cell subset sorted from them (not recorded which). All receptors come from an adult woman who had mild COVID-19 (a few samples of this study predate the infection). Cell type and time point are not known.

This clonotype was observed a handful of times. V and J are TRBV10-3 and TRBJ1-1, with D unclear. V lost 3 bases, J lost 1 base, and 9 bases lay in between. This CDR3 comprises 14 residues. From germline, CDR1 is ENHRY and CDR2 SYGVKD. Here the CDR3 DNA reads TGTGCCATCAGTGATCCCCAGCGGAACACTGAAGCTTTCTTT. Its protein product is CAISDPQRNTEAFF.

The chain recombines TRBV20-1 with TRBJ2-7; a weak D match, TRBD1 (5 bases). The germline CDR1 and CDR2 sequences are DFQATT and SNEGSKA (reference sequence). V was shortened by 4 bases and J by 0 bases, with 19 bases between the two germline ends. The CDR3 consists of 16 residues. CDR3 sequence (DNA): TGCAGTGCTAAGAAGTGGGGCCATTTAAGCTCCTACGAGCAGTACTTC. This encodes CSAKKWGHLSSYEQYF.

The rearrangement joins TRBV6-5 to TRBJ1-2; a weak D match, TRBD1 (6 bases). V gave up 5 bases and J gave up 7 bases, with 11 bases separating them. Germline V CDR1 and CDR2: MNHEY, SVGAGI. This CDR3 spans 12 amino acids. The CDR3 nucleotides are TGTGCCAGCAGTGACAGGATAGGTGGCTACACCTTC. As protein: CASSDRIGGYTF.

This chain connects TRBV7-3 to TRBJ1-6; no definite D call. This CDR3 contains 15 residues. V was cut by 2 bases and J by 8 bases, with 13 bases left in between. Germline V CDR1 and CDR2: SGHTA, FQGTGA. CDR3 sequence: CASSLRGNLDSPLHF. The CDR3 bases are TGTGCCAGCAGCTTACGCGGAAACCTCGATTCACCCCTCCACTTT.

This clonotype was observed a handful of times. The chain employs TRBV7-8 and TRBJ1-2, with D unresolved. Germline CDR1 is SGHVS and CDR2 is FQNEAQ. The CDR3 consists of 14 residues. The V end lost 5 bases, the J end lost 7 bases, and 17 bases lay between the germline ends. CDR3 nucleotide sequence: TGTGCCAGCAGCCCATGGGATCAGTCAGGTGGCTACACCTTC. Its protein is CASSPWDQSGGYTF. Full variable domain (remainder filled in from reference TRBV7-8 and TRBJ1-2): GAGVSQSPRYKVAKRGQDVALRCDPISGHVSLFWYQQALGQGPEFLTYFQNEAQLDKSGLPSDRFFAERPEGSVSTLKIQRTQQEDSAVYLCASSPWDQSGGYTFGSGTRLTVV.

As concerns this clonotype: Mismatch with germline at one junction end may stem from a read error. The genes are TRBV4-1 and TRBJ2-1; 8 positions agree with TRBD2. Germline CDR1 and CDR2: MGHRA and YSYEKL. The CDR3 runs 13 residues. The DNA of the CDR3 is TGCGCCAGCAGCCAAGTGGCGGGGGGCGTCTGGATCTTC. Translation: CASSQVAGGVWIF.

This clonotype was observed a few times. J is TRBJ1-1 and V is TRBV7-2; 7 nucleotides agree with TRBD1. Per the germline V gene, CDR1 is SGHTA and CDR2 is FQGNSA. With 5 bases clipped from V and 4 bases from J, the junction kept 7 bases outside the gene matches. This CDR3 has 14 residues. CDR3: CASSVTGLRTEAFF. The CDR3 DNA is TGTGCCAGCAGCGTGACAGGGTTGCGCACTGAAGCTTTCTTT. The complete variable domain, with remaining parts taken from reference TRBV7-2 and TRBJ1-1, reads GAGVSQSPSNKVTEKGKDVELRCDPISGHTALYWYRQSLGQGLEFLIYFQGNSAPDKSGLPSDRFSAERTGGSVSTLTIQRTQQEDSAVYLCASSVTGLRTEAFFGQGTRLTVV.

The chain joins TRBV7-8 to TRBJ2-7, with D perhaps being TRBD1 or TRBD2 (5 bases each). The germline V gene encodes CDR1 SGHVS and CDR2 FQNEAQ. V was shortened by 2 bases and J by 3 bases, with 14 bases between the two germline ends. The CDR3 length is 15 residues. This CDR3 reads CASSLPGTDFYEQYF. CDR3 in DNA: TGTGCCAGCAGCTTACCGGGGACGGATTTCTACGAGCAGTACTTC.

The genes are TRBV4-3 and TRBJ1-2; 7 bases are a match to TRBD1. This CDR3 has 19 residues. Germline V gene lookup returns CDR1 LGHNA and CDR2 YSLEER. V was clipped by 4 bases and J by 3 bases; unmatched bases: 20. CDR3: CASSLTTAMTGTFHYGYTF. CDR3 bases: TGCGCCAGCAGCCTAACGACTGCTATGACAGGGACTTTTCACTATGGCTACACCTTC.

V gene TRBV10-3 combines with J gene TRBJ1-1; weak D call: TRBD1 (5 bases). The germline gives CDR1 ENHRY, CDR2 SYGVKD. Trimming stripped 2 bases from V and 8 bases from J, with 15 bases between. CDR3 length: 14 residues. CDR3: CAISEIGALQEAFF. The CDR3 region has the DNA TGTGCCATCAGTGAGATTGGGGCCCTTCAGGAAGCTTTCTTT.

V is TRBV20-1 and J is TRBJ1-1, with a possible D match to TRBD1 (5 bases). Germline V lookup: CDR1 DFQATT, CDR2 SNEGSKA (reference sequence). The CDR3 has 12 amino acids. V lost 2 bases, J lost 7 bases, and 11 bases lay in between. The CDR3 DNA reads as TGCAGTGCTAGAAGGGGTAGAGGTGAAGCTTTCTTT. Translating gives CSARRGRGEAFF.

This clonotype was detected only a few times. The chain has TRBV12-3 or TRBV12-4 and TRBJ2-1; D gene unclear. The V gene lost 3 bases and the J gene lost 6 bases, with 6 bases spanning the gap. The CDR3 sequence is 12 residues long. CDR3 coding DNA: TGTGCCAGCAGTTTTGACGTCAATGAGCAGTTCTTC. It codes for CASSFDVNEQFF.

This clonotype has a single count. This chain joins TRBV29-1 and TRBJ1-2, with TRBD1 as a possible D gene (6 bases). The CDR3 contains 14 residues. V was pared by 1 base and J by 7 bases, with 16 bases between. Germline V gene sequence: CDR1 SQVTM, CDR2 ANQGSEA. In DNA form, the CDR3 reads TGCAGCGTTGAAGTTGGGGGGCGCCTCCTTGGCTACACCTTC. Amino acid sequence: CSVEVGGRLLGYTF.

The V call is TRBV7-2, the J call TRBJ2-1; either TRBD1 or TRBD2 may fit D (5 bases each). Per germline, CDR1 SGHTA and CDR2 FQGNSA. CDR3 length equals 11 residues. V lost 3 bases to trimming and J lost 14 bases, with 11 bases between them. The CDR3, as DNA: TGTGCCAGCAGCTTCCCGGGGCCTGAGTTCTTC. Its translation is CASSFPGPEFF.

The table lists this clonotype with a few counts. This sequence joins TRBV4-1 and TRBJ2-2, with 9 bases identical to TRBD2. The trim removed 7 bases at V and 0 bases at J, leaving 9 bases unmatched. The CDR3 has 17 amino acids. Germline CDR1 reads MGHRA; CDR2 reads YSYEKL. The CDR3 here is CASTRGSGGTNTGELFF. CDR3 coding DNA: TGCGCCAGCACCCGAGGTAGCGGGGGAACGAACACCGGGGAGCTGTTTTTT.

Only a few counts were recorded for this clonotype. The chain has TRBV7-8 and TRBJ1-5; D remains ambiguous. The CDR3 runs to 14 residues. The germline V and J ends were trimmed by 1 base and 3 bases, with 7 bases remaining between them. The V gene's germline CDR1 is SGHVS and CDR2 FQNEAQ. CDR3 coding DNA: TGTGCCAGCAGCTTAGTGGGCTTCAATCAGCCCCAGCATTTT. Its translation: CASSLVGFNQPQHF.

This sequence joins TRBV3-1 and TRBJ2-1, with no clear D. Germline CDR1 and CDR2: LGHDT and YNNKEL (reference sequence). This CDR3 spans 15 amino acids. Trimming removed 0 bases from V and 0 bases from J, with 6 bases in between. In nucleotides, the CDR3 is TGTGCCAGCAGCCAAGACAGGCGCTCCTACAATGAGCAGTTCTTC. Protein product: CASSQDRRSYNEQFF.

This clonotype was picked up many times. The chain links TRBV5-5 to TRBJ2-1, with 8 bases aligning to TRBD2. Trimming removed 3 bases from V and 1 base from J; junction bases left unmatched: 3. CDR1 is SGHKS, CDR2 YYEKEE, per germline (reference sequence). The CDR3 extends over 15 amino acids. DNA of the CDR3: TGTGCCAGCAGCTCACTAGCGGAGTCCTACAATGAGCAGTTCTTC. Its translation: CASSSLAESYNEQFF.

A few counts support this clonotype. CDR3 nucleotides: TGTGCCAGCTCACTCGGTCCGGCAGAGACCCAGTACTTC. Its translation is CASSLGPAETQYF. This chain joins TRBV18 and TRBJ2-5; D is ambiguous. Germline assignment: CDR1 KGHSH and CDR2 LQKENI. Trimming shortened V by 4 bases and J by 4 bases, and 10 bases separated the two germline ends. This CDR3 region has 13 residues.

This clonotype was seen only a few times. The chain has TRBV4-3 and TRBJ2-3; D not resolved. Germline V gives CDR1 LGHNA, CDR2 YSLEER. This CDR3 spans 17 amino acids. Trimming removed 1 base at V and 0 bases at J, with 14 bases between. CDR3 region: CASSQVGRDTSTDTQYF. The CDR3 DNA reads TGCGCCAGCAGCCAAGTAGGCAGAGATACTAGCACAGATACGCAGTATTTT.